The rows below give T cell receptor beta chains drawn from one sample of a study of blood T cells in healthy people across ages. TCRdb ran MiXCR on the 5' RACE reads and lists one entry per CDR3 protein. The sample has about 1 million distinct CDR3 sequences, less than 50% seen once; the top ten hold 18%. Specimen: blood. These TCRs come from a woman in her sixties in good health. The CDR3 runs from the conserved cysteine through the conserved F or W. Fields, in order: D gene, CDR3 length, J gene, V gene, clone size, CDR3 DNA, CDR3 protein. A D gene is named only where the DNA matches it firmly. Part of the rows lack a size; the others show once, few, many or a class for expanded clones.

TRBD2	17	TRBJ2-1	TRBV5-1	few	TGCGCCAGCAGACTAGCGGGAGGTTATAGCTCCTACAATGAGCAGTTCTTC	CASRLAGGYSSYNEQFF
TRBD2	14	TRBJ2-1	TRBV19	-	TGTGCCAGTAGTACGGGACTAGTCCCTCGTGAGCAGTTCTTC	CASSTGLVPREQFF
TRBD1	16	TRBJ2-4	TRBV6-1	-	TGTGCCAGCAGTAGAGCCCCCGGGACAGGGGTCGGAGAGCAGTACTTC	CASSRAPGTGVGEQYF
TRBD1	15	TRBJ2-7	TRBV5-1	-	TGCGCCAGCAGCACCACAGGGGGTGTCTCCTACGAGCAGTACTTC	CASSTTGGVSYEQYF
TRBD2	15	TRBJ2-7	TRBV5-1	few	TGCGCCAGCAGCTTGGTCAGCGGGAGGACGCCCGAGCAGTACTTC	CASSLVSGRTPEQYF
-	18	TRBJ2-6	TRBV13	-	TGTGCCAGCAGCGGCGGAGGAAGGTGGGGATCTGGGGCCAACGTCCTGACTTTC	CASSGGGRWGSGANVLTF
-	16	TRBJ2-5	TRBV7-9	few	TGTGCCAGCACCCCCGCAGTGGGTGATCCCCAAGAGACCCAGTACTTC	CASTPAVGDPQETQYF
TRBD2	17	TRBJ2-1	TRBV7-9	-	TGCGCCAGCAGCTCCCCCCTGCGGCGGACTAGCGGAAATGAGCAGTTCTTC	CASSSPLRRTSGNEQFF
-	12	TRBJ1-2	TRBV10-3	few	TGTGCCATCGGTTTACAGAACTATGGCTACACCTTC	CAIGLQNYGYTF
TRBD1	13	TRBJ1-2	TRBV10-3	-	TGTGCCATCAGGCCCGAGGGGGCAAATGGCTACACCTTC	CAIRPEGANGYTF
-	14	TRBJ2-5	TRBV4-2	-	TGTGCCAGCAGCCAAGTCGTGGAAGGGGCGGCCCAGTACTTC	CASSQVVEGAAQYF
TRBD1	15	TRBJ2-7	TRBV28	-	TGTGCCAGCAGTTTCTCCGGGACAGGGTACTACGAGCAGTACTTC	CASSFSGTGYYEQYF
TRBD2	17	TRBJ2-5	TRBV27	-	TGTGCCAGCATGTCTTGGCAAGCGGGAGGCCCGTACAATGAGCAGTACTTC	CASMSWQAGGPYNEQYF
TRBD1	17	TRBJ1-6	TRBV28	-	TGTGCCAGCAGTTCCCCGGGACAGGGGTTCGTAAATTCACCCCTCCACTTT	CASSSPGQGFVNSPLHF
TRBD1	15	TRBJ1-5	TRBV20-1	-	TGCAGTGCTAGTCCCGGGACAGGGTTTAATCAGCCCCAGCATTTT	CSASPGTGFNQPQHF
-	15	TRBJ2-2	TRBV7-9	once	TGTGCCAGCAGCTTAGATCTGGGGGTCTCCCGGGAGCTGTTTTTT	CASSLDLGVSRELFF
TRBD1	13	TRBJ2-2	TRBV7-7	-	TGTGCCAGCAGCACTGACAGGGCCGGGGAGCTGTTTTTT	CASSTDRAGELFF
TRBD1	15	TRBJ2-5	TRBV28	few	TGTGCCAGCAGGATCGGGACAGAGGCGTTGGAGACCCAGTACTTC	CASRIGTEALETQYF
-	16	TRBJ1-5	TRBV19	-	TGTGCCAGTAGCCCTGACATCCTCCGGGTAAATCAGCCCCAGCATTTT	CASSPDILRVNQPQHF
-	12	TRBJ2-7	TRBV2	-	TGTGCCAGCAGTGGGGCCGCAAGCGAGCAGTACTTC	CASSGAASEQYF
TRBD1	15	TRBJ1-2	TRBV28	-	TGTGCCAGCAGGGGGACAGGGGGCCTGATCTATGGCTACACCTTC	CASRGTGGLIYGYTF
-	15	TRBJ1-2	TRBV12-3/TRBV12-4	-	TGTGCCGGCAGTCCCTCAGGGAAAACTAACTATGGCTACACCTTC	CAGSPSGKTNYGYTF
-	9	TRBJ2-3	TRBV5-1	few	TGCGCCAGCAAAAGTCCGCAGTATTTT	CASKSPQYF
TRBD1	17	TRBJ2-1	TRBV24-1	-	TGTGCCACCAGTGATTTGGTTTGGACAGGAGATTACAATGAGCAGTTCTTC	CATSDLVWTGDYNEQFF